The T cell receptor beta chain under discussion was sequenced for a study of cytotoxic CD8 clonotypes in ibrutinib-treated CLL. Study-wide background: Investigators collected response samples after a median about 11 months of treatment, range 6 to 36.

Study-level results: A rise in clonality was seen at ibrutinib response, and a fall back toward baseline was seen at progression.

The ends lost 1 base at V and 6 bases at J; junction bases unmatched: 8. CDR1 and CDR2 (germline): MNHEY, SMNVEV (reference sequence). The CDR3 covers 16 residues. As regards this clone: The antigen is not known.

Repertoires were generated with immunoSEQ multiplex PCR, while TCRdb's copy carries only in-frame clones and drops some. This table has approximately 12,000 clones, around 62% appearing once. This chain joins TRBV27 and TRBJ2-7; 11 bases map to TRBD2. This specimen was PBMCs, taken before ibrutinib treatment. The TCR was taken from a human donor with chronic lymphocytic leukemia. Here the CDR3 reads CASSLYSGGALAEQYF. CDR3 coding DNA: TGTGCCAGCAGTTTATATAGCGGGGGGGCTTTAGCCGAGCAGTACTTC.